This T cell receptor (beta chain) was obtained from a study of blood T cell repertoires in COVID-19 (dated by TCRdb to 2019 to 2021). Regarding the study in general: Collaborator samples came from the United States, Italy and Spain and covered acute and convalescent phases of COVID-19. The samples were drawn from the first 160 participants of the ongoing ImmuneRACE study and from 1,254 subjects provided by 6 global collaborators. Subjects who had been exposed to COVID-19, were actively infected with it, or had recovered from it provided the deeply sampled blood TCRbeta repertoires that made up the dataset. The sample metadata nearly always contained a de-identified subject ID, COVID-19 status, age in years and sex. A freely available public database, intended as a resource for researchers studying the immune response to SARS-CoV-2, is where the repertoires were released. Where available, HLA class I and class II types were taken from metadata supplied by the sample provider and were not determined by assay-based typing. The prospective study material was composed of cDNA or gDNA derived from T cells, B-cell-depleted T cells, or PBMCs.

Beyond this particular receptor, the publication reports: The quantity of clinical and demographic metadata differed by source and by participant and was supplied without curation.

A word on this clone: Which antigen it targets is not known. Qualities for individual bases were not recorded, and no much larger clone is one base off.

TCRbeta CDR3 regions were amplified from genomic DNA using the immunoSEQ Assay, a bias-controlled multiplex PCR. The authors' pipeline ran thus. The number of nucleated cells in each sample was estimated by amplification of reference gene primers within the assay. To quantify the absolute abundance of each unique TCRbeta CDR3 rearrangement, sequence reads were collapsed and filtered. Productive Simpson clonality was computed per sample as the square root of Simpson's diversity index over productive rearrangements. TCRdb obtained this table from immuneACCESS and retained in-frame rearrangements with V and J assigned. These tables miss some clones; where compared with another copy, unresolved V genes account for less than half of the shortfall, and the remainder is unexplained. That table supplies the V and J calls and clone size; D and trimming were determined from the DNA. This sample has about 94,000 clones in its table, and 75% to 90% of those were observed once. The biggest ten clones account for 15% to 20% of the sample.

The collaborating institutions used their own protocols to collect whole blood in K2EDTA tubes. For TCRbeta analysis, collaborators shipped samples in one of three forms: frozen whole blood, isolated PBMCs, or DNA extracted from either of those sample types. The source material was peripheral blood. The sequence derives from a human donor in a cohort sampled during active COVID-19.

The CDR3 sequence is CASSQDGETGSLNTQYF. The DNA sequence is TGTGCCAGCAGCCAAGATGGGGAGACAGGTTCTTTAAATACGCAGTATTTT. Rearrangement joined TRBV4-2 to TRBJ2-3; the D gene is perhaps TRBD1, on 6 matching bases. CDR1 and CDR2 were assigned from the germline V gene as LGHNA and YNFKEQ. V drops 0 bases and J drops 7 bases, leaving 20 bases in between. Reading from cysteine to phenylalanine, the CDR3 counts 17 amino acids. Of all the DNA, just the CDR3 is kept, 51 bases in frame from base 1.